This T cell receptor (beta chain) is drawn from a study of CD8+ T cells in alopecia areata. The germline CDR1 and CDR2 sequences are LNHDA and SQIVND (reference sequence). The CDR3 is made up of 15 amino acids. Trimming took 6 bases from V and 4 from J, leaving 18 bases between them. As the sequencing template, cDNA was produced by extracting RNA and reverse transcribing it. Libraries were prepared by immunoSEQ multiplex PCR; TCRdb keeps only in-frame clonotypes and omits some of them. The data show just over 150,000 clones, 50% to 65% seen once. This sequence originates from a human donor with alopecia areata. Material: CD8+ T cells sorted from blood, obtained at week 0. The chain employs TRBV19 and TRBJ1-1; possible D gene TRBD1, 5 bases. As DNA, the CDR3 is TGTGCCAGTAGCTTAGGAAGTGAGGGGACCACTGAAGCTTTCTTT. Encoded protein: CASSLGSEGTTEAFF.